This T cell receptor (beta chain) was documented in a study of blood T cell repertoires in COVID-19. Study overall: The analysed material was cDNA or gDNA that came from T cells, B-cell-depleted T cells, or PBMCs.

This table comes from immunoSEQ multiplex PCR, and its TCRdb copy is limited to in-frame clones, with some not included. The sample lists 150,000 to 200,000 clones; about 75% were seen once. The germline CDR1 and CDR2 sequences are KGHSH and LQKENI. V lost 3 bases, J lost 7 bases, and 12 bases lay in between. The CDR3 spans 13 residues. This TCR was recovered from a woman in her 70s with acute or convalescent COVID-19. The sequencing input was peripheral blood. This chain uses TRBV18 with TRBJ1-1, with D possibly being TRBD1 (5 bases). The CDR3 DNA sequence: TGTGCCAGCTCACCCGGGGGTAGAGATGAAGCTTTCTTT. This gives the protein CASSPGGRDEAFF.